The 19 T cell receptor beta chains below come from one sample, sequenced in a study of CD8 T cells in Susac syndrome. Reverse transcription of roughly 0.5 to 1 ug RNA was performed with random hexamers. From the immunoSEQ multiplex PCR reads, TCRdb called clonotypes with MiXCR, one entry per CDR3 protein. In the table there are about 100,000 distinct CDR3 sequences, approximately 95% of which are singletons. Material: CD8+ T cells from PBMCs. These TCRs come from a human donor with Susac syndrome.

J is TRBJ2-4 and V is TRBV7-2; TRBD2 aligns across 13 bases. The CDR3 runs 18 residues. With V trimmed by 5 bases and J by 8 bases, 15 bases remained unmatched. CDR1 SGHTA and CDR2 FQGNSA come from the germline V gene. The CDR3 spells CASSRPRTSGGGGDIQYF. The CDR3 coding sequence is TGTGCCAGCAGCCGACCTAGGACTAGCGGGGGCGGTGGGGACATTCAGTACTTC.

The chain combines TRBV19 with TRBJ2-7; 8 positions match TRBD1. Germline trimming cut 5 bases from V and 4 bases from J; bases unmatched to any gene: 10. This CDR3 region has 15 residues. Germline CDR1 reads LNHDA; CDR2 reads SQIVND (reference sequence). The CDR3 DNA follows: TGTGCCAGTAGTTCTCGCACGGGACAGGAATACGAGCAGTACTTC. Translation gives CASSSRTGQEYEQYF. Full variable domain (rest looked up from reference TRBV19 and TRBJ2-7): DGGITQSPKYLFRKEGQNVTLSCEQNLNHDAMYWYRQDPGQGLRLIYYSQIVNDFQKGDIAEGYSVSREKKESFPLTVTSAQKNPTAFYLCASSSRTGQEYEQYFGPGTRLTVT.

The chain combines TRBV5-4 with TRBJ2-1, with D tentatively TRBD2 (5 bases). This CDR3 spans 12 amino acids. The V gene's germline CDR1 is SGHNT and CDR2 YYREEE (reference sequence). Trimming took off 0 bases at V and 9 bases at J, with 7 bases between the two ends. Here the CDR3 reads CASSLAAGEQFF. The DNA of the CDR3 is TGTGCCAGCAGCTTGGCCGCGGGTGAGCAGTTCTTC.

The chain combines TRBV29-1 with TRBJ1-1; D might be TRBD1 (6 bases). This CDR3 is 15 amino acids long. Trimming removed 3 bases at V and 0 bases at J, with 14 bases between. The V gene's germline CDR1 is SQVTM and CDR2 ANQGSEA. CDR3 loop: CSVEQGSTMNTEAFF. CDR3 sequence (DNA): TGCAGCGTTGAGCAGGGGTCGACGATGAACACTGAAGCTTTCTTT.

V usage is TRBV11-1 and J usage is TRBJ2-7; 7 bases map to TRBD2. From germline, CDR1 is SGHAT and CDR2 FQDESV (reference sequence). The V and J ends lost 2 bases and 0 bases, in that order; junction bases with no gene match: 4. The CDR3 consists of 15 residues. CDR3 protein: CASSLKRGGSYEQYF. DNA of the CDR3: TGTGCCAGCAGCTTAAAACGCGGGGGCTCCTACGAGCAGTACTTC. Combining the CDR3 with reference TRBV11-1 and TRBJ2-7 gives the whole variable domain EAEVAQSPRYKITEKSQAVAFWCDPISGHATLYWYRQILGQGPELLVQFQDESVVDDSQLPKDRFSAERLKGVDSTLKIQPAELGDSAMYLCASSLKRGGSYEQYFGPGTRLTVT.

V and J are TRBV20-1 and TRBJ2-7; 9 bases align to TRBD2. This CDR3 is built from 16 residues. J gave up 5 bases and V 1 base, and 12 bases lay outside the gene matches. Per the germline V gene, CDR1 is DFQATT and CDR2 is SNEGSKA (reference sequence). CDR3 in amino acids: CSARVRGRAVVHEQYF. The CDR3 DNA follows: TGCAGTGCTAGAGTTCGCGGGAGGGCAGTTGTCCACGAGCAGTACTTC.

The CDR3 nucleotides are TGCGCCAGCAGCCCAACCTACAGGGAGCGCGCTTTCTTT. It specifies CASSPTYRERAFF. This rearrangement joins TRBV4-1 to TRBJ1-1, with TRBD1 as a possible D gene (6 bases). CDR3 length equals 13 residues. Germline CDR1 is MGHRA and CDR2 is YSYEKL. The V gene lost 4 bases and the J gene lost 11 bases, with 17 bases spanning the gap.

Remarks on this clonotype: At one end the junction does not follow the germline gene, possibly because of a read error. The rearrangement joins TRBV2 to TRBJ2-7; D remains unclear. The length of the CDR3 is 14 residues. Germline-derived CDR1 and CDR2 are SNHLY and FYNNEI. The CDR3 spells CASREEQRIYEQYF. Here the CDR3 DNA reads TGTGCCAGCAGGGAAGAACAGAGAATATACGAGCAGTACTTC.

In this sample, this clonotype turned up once. The genes are TRBV9 and TRBJ2-1, with D possibly being TRBD2 (6 bases). V lost 4 bases and J 8 bases, leaving 19 bases between the germline ends. Germline CDR1 SGDLS, CDR2 YYNGEE. The CDR3 contains 15 residues. As DNA, the CDR3 is TGTGCCAGCAGCTCCAGACTAGTTGGGGGGTATGAGCAGTTCTTC. Translating it yields CASSSRLVGGYEQFF.

The chain uses TRBV27 and TRBJ2-2, with 7 nucleotides matching TRBD1. Germline CDR1 and CDR2: MNHEY and SMNVEV (reference sequence). The V gene end was trimmed by 2 bases and the J gene end by 7 bases; junction bases not matched to a gene: 1. The CDR3 covers 13 residues. CDR3 sequence reads: CASSLTGVGELFF. The CDR3, as DNA: TGTGCCAGCAGTTTAACAGGGGTCGGGGAGCTGTTTTTT.

This clonotype was seen a handful of times. The V gene is TRBV18, the J gene TRBJ2-5; D may be TRBD2 (6 bases). With 6 bases removed from V and 0 bases from J, the gap between germline ends came to 8 bases. In germline, CDR1 is KGHSH, CDR2 LQKENI. The CDR3 is 13 amino acids. The CDR3 spells CASSRDYQETQYF. The CDR3 DNA follows: TGTGCCAGCTCTCGGGACTACCAAGAGACCCAGTACTTC.

This chain uses TRBV20-1 with TRBJ1-1, with unresolved D. The germline V gene encodes CDR1 DFQATT and CDR2 SNEGSKA (reference sequence). Trimming removed 7 bases at V and 0 bases at J, with 12 bases between. The CDR3 is 13 amino acids. CDR3 sequence (DNA): TGCAGTGTAGTGAGACACCTGAACACTGAAGCTTTCTTT. Translation gives CSVVRHLNTEAFF.

This chain uses TRBV20-1 with TRBJ1-4; TRBD1 matches 10 bases. The V and J ends lost 3 bases and 6 bases, in that order; junction bases with no gene match: 4. The CDR3 consists of 14 residues. Germline V lookup: CDR1 DFQATT, CDR2 SNEGSKA (reference sequence). CDR3: CSARTGTGDEKLFF. As DNA, the CDR3 is TGCAGTGCTAGGACCGGGACAGGGGATGAAAAACTGTTTTTT.

The J gene is TRBJ2-7, the V gene TRBV4-1, with D perhaps being TRBD1 or TRBD2 (5 bases each). CDR3 length equals 16 residues. Germline lookup yields CDR1 MGHRA and CDR2 YSYEKL. Deletions cut 1 base from V and 3 bases from J, with 16 bases between. The CDR3 DNA reads TGCGCCAGCAGCCAAGTTTCTGGGACGGCCGACTACGAGCAGTACTTC. This encodes CASSQVSGTADYEQYF.

This clonotype has more than one count but fewer than ten. V is TRBV9 and J is TRBJ1-2; D call uncertain. This CDR3 has 13 residues. Germline CDR1 and CDR2: SGDLS and YYNGEE. The V gene lost 2 bases and the J gene lost 3 bases, with 8 bases spanning the gap. The CDR3 nucleotides read TGTGCCAGCAGCGTTCGGGTGGACTATGGCTACACCTTC. Protein product: CASSVRVDYGYTF. Full variable domain (rest looked up from reference TRBV9 and TRBJ1-2): DSGVTQTPKHLITATGQRVTLRCSPRSGDLSVYWYQQSLDQGLQFLIQYYNGEERAKGNILERFSAQQFPDLHSELNLSSLELGDSALYFCASSVRVDYGYTFGSGTRLTVV.

This rearrangement joins TRBV3-1 to TRBJ2-3; D is undetermined. The V gene lost 4 bases and the J gene lost 7 bases, with 12 bases spanning the gap. Per germline, CDR1 LGHDT and CDR2 YNNKEL (reference sequence). This CDR3 is 13 amino acids long. In DNA form, the CDR3 reads TGTGCCAGCAGCCGCGACCTTTTCAATACGCAGTATTTT. Translation gives CASSRDLFNTQYF.

This chain joins TRBV7-9 and TRBJ1-1, with 9 positions matching TRBD1. The length of the CDR3 is 13 residues. Germline V gives CDR1 SEHNR, CDR2 FQNEAQ (reference sequence). V shed 7 bases, J shed 5 bases, and the junction held 5 bases outside the gene matches. Here the CDR3 reads CASKQGALTEAFF. In DNA form, the CDR3 reads TGTGCCAGCAAACAGGGGGCTTTGACTGAAGCTTTCTTT.

This clonotype appeared a single time. The V and J genes are TRBV29-1 and TRBJ1-4, with D possibly being TRBD1 (6 bases). CDR1 is SQVTM, CDR2 ANQGSEA, per germline. V was cut by 3 bases and J by 4 bases, with 9 bases left in between. The CDR3 has 13 amino acids. CDR3 bases: TGCAGCGTTGAGGGGGCTCATAATGAAAAACTGTTTTTT. It yields the protein CSVEGAHNEKLFF. Combining the CDR3 with reference TRBV29-1 and TRBJ1-4 gives the whole variable domain SAVISQKPSRDICQRGTSLTIQCQVDSQVTMMFWYRQQPGQSLTLIATANQGSEATYESGFVIDKFPISRPNLTFSTLTVSNMSPEDSSIYLCSVEGAHNEKLFFGSGTQLSVL.

The rearrangement uses TRBV6-1 and TRBJ2-1; no definite D call. The CDR3 length is 14 residues. V gave up 4 bases and J gave up 1 base, with 8 bases separating them. CDR1 and CDR2 (germline): MNHNS, SASEGT. The CDR3 DNA reads TGTGCCAGCAGTGTGGGCAATTCCTACAATGAGCAGTTCTTC. Translation: CASSVGNSYNEQFF.